The 12 T cell receptor beta chains listed next were all sequenced from one sample in a study of cytomegalovirus exposure and HLA in healthy donors. The primer mix had 60 Vbeta and 13 Jbeta primers. Assay used: immunoSEQ multiplex PCR; TCRdb lists only in-frame clones, some missing. The sample lists approximately 89,000 clones; about 80% were seen once. The sample taken for sequencing was PBMCs. The receptor set was obtained from a man aged 25-45 years in good health and CMV-seropositive.

The chain recombines TRBV2 with TRBJ2-7; 8 bases agree with TRBD2. The CDR3 runs to 13 residues. CDR1 is SNHLY and CDR2 is FYNNEI in the germline V gene. The V segment lost 8 bases and the J segment 6 bases; nucleotides outside the gene matches: 9. CDR3 DNA: TGTGCCAGCGCGGGACTAGAGATGGGCGAGCAGTACTTC. This translates into CASAGLEMGEQYF.

Concerning this clone itself: Germline and junction disagree at one end, which may indicate a read error. This chain links TRBV10-2 with TRBJ2-4; 11 bases fit TRBD2. The CDR3 has 15 residues. CDR1 is WSHSY and CDR2 is SAAADI in the germline V gene. CDR3 sequence reads: CASSESKGLAGGPSF. CDR3 coding DNA: TGCGCCAGCAGTGAATCGAAGGGGCTAGCGGGGGGCCCCAGCTTC.

The chain joins TRBV7-8 to TRBJ2-5; the D gene is possibly TRBD1 (5 bases). Per the germline V gene, CDR1 is SGHVS and CDR2 is FQNEAQ. V lost 6 bases and J lost 2, with 16 bases in between. This CDR3 comprises 15 residues. In DNA form, the CDR3 reads TGTGCCAGCAGGCAAAGCAGGGTGCCACAAGAGACCCAGTACTTC. Residues: CASRQSRVPQETQYF.

This chain links TRBV6-5 with TRBJ1-6, with TRBD1 matching 7 bases. The CDR3 spans 15 residues. CDR1 is MNHEY, CDR2 SVGAGI, per germline. Losses at the gene ends were 2 bases for V and 7 bases for J; bases not matched to a gene: 5. CDR3 residues: CASSYTTGLNSPLHF. The DNA for the CDR3 is TGTGCCAGCAGTTACACGACAGGGCTGAATTCACCCCTCCACTTT.

This chain joins TRBV27 and TRBJ1-6; weak D call: TRBD1 (6 bases). Trimming cost V 7 bases and J 6 bases, with 13 bases left between them. Germline V gives CDR1 MNHEY, CDR2 SMNVEV (reference sequence). CDR3 length: 14 residues. The CDR3 protein is CASTIQGFNSPLHF. CDR3 nucleotides: TGTGCCAGCACTATCCAGGGGTTTAATTCACCCCTCCACTTT.

The chain uses TRBV5-4 and TRBJ1-3; 8 bases align to TRBD1. V lost 0 bases and J lost 2; bases outside the gene matches: 7. The germline V gene encodes CDR1 SGHNT and CDR2 YYREEE (reference sequence). This CDR3 is 17 amino acids long. The chain's CDR3 is CASSLGGTGKTGNTIYF. Here the CDR3 DNA reads TGTGCCAGCAGCTTGGGGGGGACAGGAAAGACTGGAAACACCATATATTTT.

The CDR3 protein is CASSARTRTGELFF. CDR3 bases: TGTGCCAGCAGTGCACGAACGAGGACCGGGGAGCTGTTTTTT. V and J are TRBV6-1 and TRBJ2-2; the D is unclear. In germline, CDR1 is MNHNS, CDR2 SASEGT. The CDR3 is made up of 14 amino acids. V was shortened by 4 bases and J by 5 bases, with 11 bases between the two germline ends.

This sequence joins TRBV6-5 and TRBJ2-7, with TRBD1 matching over 8 bases. The V segment lost 2 bases and the J segment 3 bases; nucleotides outside the gene matches: 6. The CDR3 extends over 15 amino acids. Germline CDR1 is MNHEY and CDR2 is SVGAGI. The DNA of the CDR3 is TGTGCCAGCAGTTACGAGGACAGGGCCCTCTACGAGCAGTACTTC. Encoded protein: CASSYEDRALYEQYF.

This clone was counted only a few times. The chain combines TRBV7-6 with TRBJ2-5; D is possibly TRBD1 (6 bases). CDR3 length: 13 residues. V shed 6 bases and J shed 4 bases, with 12 bases lying between them. In germline, CDR1 is SGHVS, CDR2 FNYEAQ. This CDR3 reads CASSRRGGETQYF. The CDR3 DNA is TGTGCCAGCAGTAGGCGAGGGGGAGAGACCCAGTACTTC.

V usage is TRBV5-1 and J usage is TRBJ1-4; 10 positions agree with TRBD1. V lost 6 bases and J lost 0; bases outside the gene matches: 11. The CDR3 consists of 18 residues. The V gene's germline CDR1 is SGHRS and CDR2 YFSETQ. CDR3 residues: CASTRQGASGTTNEKLFF. DNA of the CDR3: TGCGCCAGCACCCGACAGGGGGCCTCCGGCACAACTAATGAAAAACTGTTTTTT.

J is TRBJ1-3 and V is TRBV5-6, with TRBD1 matching 8 bases. V lost 4 bases and J lost 0; bases outside the gene matches: 9. The CDR3 length is 17 residues. Germline V lookup: CDR1 SGHDT, CDR2 YYEEEE. The CDR3 DNA reads as TGTGCCAGCAGCGGGCGGACAGGGACGTTCTCTGGAAACACCATATATTTT. Its protein product is CASSGRTGTFSGNTIYF.

The gene calls are TRBV14 and TRBJ1-2; D is undetermined. CDR1 and CDR2 (germline): SGHDN, FVKESK. Trimming took off 4 bases at V and 2 bases at J, with 11 bases between the two ends. This CDR3 comprises 14 residues. This CDR3 is CASSRPGFNYGYTF. The CDR3 DNA sequence: TGTGCCAGCAGCCGACCAGGTTTCAACTATGGCTACACCTTC.